These 30 T cell receptor beta chains were all obtained from the same sample, sequenced in a study of cytotoxic CD8 clonotypes in ibrutinib-treated CLL (dated by TCRdb to the early 2020s). Libraries came from the immunoSEQ multiplex PCR assay. This is the immuneACCESS table as TCRdb keeps it, with only in-frame sequences that have V and J called. A part of the clones is gone; compared with another copy, unresolved V genes explain less than half, and the rest is unexplained. The sample contains about 140,000 clones, approximately 90% of them found a single time. Jointly, the top ten make up 11% of the sample. The meaning of the sample's time point label: approximately eleven months on ibrutinib. The sequencing used PBMCs, collected after 12 months of ibrutinib treatment. The origin of the receptors is a human donor with chronic lymphocytic leukemia.

The genes are TRBV12-5 and TRBJ1-1; TRBD1 matches at 8 bases. V shed 1 base, J shed 11 bases, and the junction held 3 bases outside the gene matches. CDR1 LGHNT and CDR2 FRNRAP come from the germline V gene. This CDR3 spans 12 amino acids. The CDR3, as DNA: TGTGCTAGTGGTTTGGGACAGGGGCGGGCTTTCTTT. Translating gives CASGLGQGRAFF.

The chain carries TRBV9 and TRBJ2-2, with D unclear. Germline-derived CDR1 and CDR2 are SGDLS and YYNGEE. The V gene lost 4 bases and the J gene lost 6 bases, with 7 bases spanning the gap. This CDR3 has 12 amino acids. This chain's CDR3 is CASSSPPGELFF. CDR3 DNA sequence: TGTGCCAGCAGCTCACCCCCCGGGGAGCTGTTTTTT. The variable domain in full, completed from reference TRBV9 and TRBJ2-2, reads DSGVTQTPKHLITATGQRVTLRCSPRSGDLSVYWYQQSLDQGLQFLIQYYNGEERAKGNILERFSAQQFPDLHSELNLSSLELGDSALYFCASSSPPGELFFGEGSRLTVL.

This clone occurred once. V gene TRBV2 combines with J gene TRBJ1-6; D may be TRBD1 (6 bases). CDR3 length: 18 residues. The V gene lost 7 bases and the J gene lost 0 bases, with 19 bases spanning the gap. Per the germline V gene, CDR1 is SNHLY and CDR2 is FYNNEI. CDR3 loop: CASTERGTLSSYNSPLHF. CDR3 nucleotides: TGTGCCAGCACCGAAAGGGGGACCCTGAGCTCCTATAATTCACCCCTCCACTTT.

This clone was observed a single time. The V gene is TRBV18, the J gene TRBJ2-4, with 8 nucleotides matching TRBD1. Per the germline V gene, CDR1 is KGHSH and CDR2 is LQKENI. V lost 2 bases, J lost 2 bases, and 5 bases stayed unmatched. CDR3 length: 16 amino acids. The CDR3, as DNA: TGTGCCAGCTCACCATCGACAGGGGTGACCAAAAACATTCAGTACTTC. Translated, it gives CASSPSTGVTKNIQYF.

V usage is TRBV9 and J usage is TRBJ2-3, with TRBD2 matching 8 bases. The germline CDR1 and CDR2 sequences are SGDLS and YYNGEE. There are 18 residues in the CDR3. J was trimmed by 2 bases and V by 0 bases; bases with no gene match: 11. The CDR3 is CASSVVGTRAGSTDTQYF. CDR3 bases: TGTGCCAGCAGCGTAGTTGGGACTAGGGCGGGATCCACAGATACGCAGTATTTT.

The chain carries TRBV5-1 and TRBJ2-7; 8 bases align to TRBD1. Per germline, CDR1 SGHRS and CDR2 YFSETQ. The CDR3 is 14 residues long. The J segment lost 5 bases and the V segment lost 0 bases, leaving 4 bases of the junction unmatched. The CDR3, as DNA: TGCGCCAGCAGCTTGGGGCAGGGGGCCGACGAGCAGTACTTC. As protein: CASSLGQGADEQYF.

The chain links TRBV5-1 to TRBJ2-5, with 9 bases fitting TRBD2. Germline assignment: CDR1 SGHRS and CDR2 YFSETQ. After removal of 1 base from V and 2 bases from J, the junction contained 6 bases not matched to a gene. CDR3 size: 16 residues. Written as DNA, the CDR3 is TGCGCCAGCAGCTTGACTCTAGCGGGGATACAAGAGACCCAGTACTTC. Translation gives CASSLTLAGIQETQYF.

V and J are TRBV21-1 and TRBJ1-1; no check of the table's D call, TRBD1, against the DNA was made. TRBV21-1 is flagged as a pseudogene. The CDR3 covers 16 residues. DNA of the CDR3: TGTGCCAGCAGCCCTGCTGGAGGGACAGGGGACACTGAAGCTTTCTTT. This gives the protein CASSPAGGTGDTEAFF.

The J gene is TRBJ2-3, the V gene TRBV18, with D hard to call. This CDR3 is built from 12 residues. V shed 2 bases and J shed 6 bases, with 6 bases lying between them. Germline V gives CDR1 KGHSH, CDR2 LQKENI. The CDR3 spells CASSPKEDTQYF. The CDR3 DNA is TGTGCCAGCTCACCAAAAGAGGATACGCAGTATTTT. Using reference TRBV18 and TRBJ2-3 for the parts outside the CDR3, the full variable domain is NAGVMQNPRHLVRRRGQEARLRCSPMKGHSHVYWYRQLPEEGLKFMVYLQKENIIDESGMPKERFSAEFPKEGPSILRIQQVVRGDSAAYFCASSPKEDTQYFGPGTRLTVL.

This clone has only one observation. The gene calls are TRBV5-6 and TRBJ2-7; D perhaps matches TRBD1 (6 bases). There are 12 residues in the CDR3. Germline loops: CDR1 SGHDT, CDR2 YYEEEE. Trimming left V 3 bases short and J 3 bases short, with 7 bases between. The CDR3: CASSSDSYEQYF. The CDR3 coding sequence is TGTGCCAGCAGCTCGGACAGCTACGAGCAGTACTTC.

This chain links TRBV10-3 with TRBJ2-3; 14 nucleotides agree with TRBD2. Trimming took 6 bases from V and 6 from J; bases not matched to a gene: 5. The CDR3 length is 15 residues. Germline CDR1 and CDR2: ENHRY and SYGVKD. CDR3 sequence: CAIRPGLAGADTQYF. Written as DNA, the CDR3 is TGTGCCATCAGGCCGGGACTAGCGGGAGCGGATACGCAGTATTTT.

With regard to this clone: Mismatch with germline at one junction end may stem from a read error. The V gene is TRBV28, the J gene TRBJ2-5; the D call may be TRBD1 or TRBD2 (5 bases each). Germline assignment: CDR1 MDHEN and CDR2 SYDVKM. The length of the CDR3 is 19 residues. CDR3 nucleotides: TGTGGCAGCGGTGCGGGCTTGGCGATACATGGGGGTTCGACGGAGACCCAGTACTTC. This sequence encodes CGSGAGLAIHGGSTETQYF. Using reference TRBV28 and TRBJ2-5 for the parts outside the CDR3, the full variable domain is DVKVTQSSRYLVKRTGEKVFLECVQDMDHENMFWYRQDPGLGLRLIYFSYDVKMKEKGDIPEGYSVSREKKERFSLILESASTNQTSMYLCGSGAGLAIHGGSTETQYFGPGTRLLVL.

The chain employs TRBV18 and TRBJ1-3; 10 bases map to TRBD1. This CDR3 region has 14 residues. Germline CDR1 is KGHSH and CDR2 is LQKENI. V lost 3 bases, J lost 8 bases, and 4 bases stayed unmatched. The CDR3 DNA is TGTGCCAGCTCACCGGGACAGGGGAGAGACACCATATATTTT. Protein product: CASSPGQGRDTIYF.

The rearrangement joins TRBV18 to TRBJ2-7, with D perhaps matching TRBD2 (6 bases). The CDR3 length is 14 residues. Germline assignment: CDR1 KGHSH and CDR2 LQKENI. Trimming stripped 3 bases from V and 2 bases from J, with 11 bases between. The CDR3 nucleotides are TGTGCCAGCTCACCCCCCGCGGGGACCTACGAGCAGTACTTC. It specifies CASSPPAGTYEQYF.

The chain has TRBV11-1 and TRBJ2-7; perhaps TRBD2 as D (6 bases). V lost 3 bases, J lost 4 bases, and 13 bases lay in between. This CDR3 region has 14 residues. Germline V gives CDR1 SGHAT, CDR2 FQDESV (reference sequence). The chain's CDR3 is CASSFGGKLYEQYF. As DNA, the CDR3 is TGTGCCAGCAGCTTCGGAGGGAAGCTATACGAGCAGTACTTC.

V is TRBV7-9 and J is TRBJ2-1; unclear D gene. Trimming took 6 bases from V and 4 from J, leaving 7 bases between them. From germline, CDR1 is SEHNR and CDR2 FQNEAQ (reference sequence). The CDR3 consists of 12 residues. CDR3 DNA: TGTGCCAGCAGTCGGTTATACAATGAGCAGTTCTTC. It specifies CASSRLYNEQFF.

The chain carries TRBV29-1 and TRBJ1-1, with D possibly matching TRBD1 (5 bases). Trimming cost V 7 bases and J 5 bases, with 20 bases left between them. The CDR3 has 14 amino acids. The germline V gene encodes CDR1 SQVTM and CDR2 ANQGSEA. The CDR3, as DNA: TGCAGCGGAGGGGACGGTGGGCTAAGAACTGAAGCTTTCTTT. As protein: CSGGDGGLRTEAFF.

The chain carries TRBV7-9 and TRBJ2-1; tentative D call: TRBD2 (5 bases). The V and J ends lost 1 base and 2 bases respectively, with 12 bases between them. The CDR3 has 16 amino acids. Germline CDR1 SEHNR, CDR2 FQNEAQ (reference sequence). Written as DNA, the CDR3 is TGTGCCAGCAGCTTAGGCTTAGCGTCTGCCTACAATGAGCAGTTCTTC. This sequence encodes CASSLGLASAYNEQFF.

The gene calls are TRBV28 and TRBJ1-4, with D tentatively TRBD1 (5 bases). Trimming left V 3 bases short and J 5 bases short, with 7 bases between. This CDR3 has 13 residues. In germline, CDR1 is MDHEN, CDR2 SYDVKM. CDR3 protein: CASSLRGNEKLFF. DNA of the CDR3: TGTGCCAGCAGTTTGCGGGGGAATGAAAAACTGTTTTTT.

The V call is TRBV11-2, the J call TRBJ2-5, with 7 bases matching TRBD2. Unmatched junction bases numbered 4, after V lost 4 bases and J lost 5 bases. The CDR3 consists of 13 residues. Germline CDR1 is SGHAT and CDR2 is FQNNGV. CDR3 bases: TGTGCCAGCAGCTCTGTGGGGGGGGAGACCCAGTACTTC. Residues: CASSSVGGETQYF. Drawing the rest from reference TRBV11-2 and TRBJ2-5, the complete variable domain is EAGVAQSPRYKIIEKRQSVAFWCNPISGHATLYWYQQILGQGPKLLIQFQNNGVVDDSQLPKDRFSAERLKGVDSTLKIQPAKLEDSAVYLCASSSVGGETQYFGPGTRLLVL.

This chain uses TRBV4-1 with TRBJ2-5; D possibly corresponds to TRBD1 (8 bases). Matching the DNA end better, TRBJ2-7 makes the J call doubtful. The CDR3 totals 18 residues. CDR1 is MGHRA, CDR2 YSYEKL, per germline. The CDR3 reads CASSQDGTGGETSYEQYF. The CDR3 coding sequence is TGCGCCAGCAGCCAAGACGGTACAGGGGGGGAAACCTCCTACGAGCAGTACTTC.

The table lists this clone with a count of one. The V and J genes are TRBV4-3 and TRBJ2-5; 11 nucleotides agree with TRBD1. Trimming at V came to 4 bases and at J to 5 bases, leaving 6 bases not matched to a gene. The CDR3 is 15 residues long. CDR1 and CDR2 from the germline V gene are LGHNA and YSLEER. CDR3 nucleotide sequence: TGCGCCAGCAGCCGTGGACAGGGGGCCCGGGAGACCCAGTACTTC. Protein: CASSRGQGARETQYF.

This clone has only one observation. CDR3 DNA: TGTGCCAGCAGCGTAGCCGGGTCTAGCTCCTACGAGCAGTACTTC. It translates to CASSVAGSSSYEQYF. This chain links TRBV9 with TRBJ2-7; the D is unclear. V was clipped by 0 bases and J by 0 bases, with 10 bases between them. Looked up from germline, CDR1 is SGDLS and CDR2 is YYNGEE. This CDR3 is built from 15 residues.

This chain joins TRBV7-2 and TRBJ2-3; a possible D gene is TRBD1 (6 bases). CDR1 is SGHTA and CDR2 is FQGNSA in the germline V gene. The CDR3 length is 17 residues. Trimming pared 0 bases from V and 3 bases from J, leaving 16 bases between. The DNA for the CDR3 is TGTGCCAGCAGCTTAGCGAGGGCAGGGGATGGAACAGATACGCAGTATTTT. Encoded protein: CASSLARAGDGTDTQYF.

V gene TRBV19 combines with J gene TRBJ1-1; no reliable D call. The length of the CDR3 is 13 residues. CDR1 and CDR2 (germline): LNHDA, SQIVND (reference sequence). V was pared by 7 bases and J by 4 bases, with 13 bases between. CDR3 loop: CASKPDYGTEAFF. The CDR3 DNA sequence: TGTGCCAGTAAGCCGGACTATGGCACTGAAGCTTTCTTT.

V usage is TRBV6-6 and J usage is TRBJ2-5; tentative D call: TRBD2 (5 bases). Looked up from germline, CDR1 is MNHNY and CDR2 is SVGAGI (reference sequence). Trimming cost V 6 bases and J 7 bases, with 21 bases left between them. The CDR3 spans 15 residues. The DNA for the CDR3 is TGTGCCAGCAGCGACCTGCGGGCGAGCCCGTGGACCCAGTACTTC. Protein product: CASSDLRASPWTQYF.

This sequence joins TRBV5-1 and TRBJ2-2, with D possibly matching TRBD2 (6 bases). The germline V gene has CDR1 SGHRS and CDR2 YFSETQ. The CDR3 loop spans 13 amino acids. The ends were cut back, 4 bases at V and 7 bases at J, with 11 bases in the middle. Written as DNA, the CDR3 is TGCGCCAGCAGCCGGGCGGGGCACGGGGAGCTGTTTTTT. Its protein product is CASSRAGHGELFF.

This clone appeared once. The chain carries TRBV4-2 and TRBJ2-3, with TRBD2 matching 8 bases. The CDR3 extends over 15 amino acids. After removal of 6 bases from V and 2 bases from J, the junction contained 7 bases not matched to a gene. Germline CDR1 LGHNA, CDR2 YNFKEQ. The CDR3 DNA reads as TGTGCCAGCAGGCCGACTAGCGCCTTCACAGATACGCAGTATTTT. Its translation is CASRPTSAFTDTQYF.

The chain recombines TRBV28 with TRBJ1-4, with D possibly matching TRBD1 (6 bases). V gave up 5 bases and J gave up 5 bases, with 6 bases separating them. Looked up from germline, CDR1 is MDHEN and CDR2 is SYDVKM. This CDR3 comprises 12 residues. DNA for the CDR3: TGTGCCAGCAGTCAGGGGAATGAAAAACTGTTTTTT. Translation: CASSQGNEKLFF.

The chain employs TRBV6-1 and TRBJ2-1, with TRBD1 as a possible D gene (5 bases). The germline V and J ends were trimmed by 7 bases and 3 bases, with 7 bases remaining between them. Germline V gene lookup returns CDR1 MNHNS and CDR2 SASEGT. The CDR3 has 12 residues. In DNA form, the CDR3 reads TGTGCCAGCACCGACAGCTACAATGAGCAGTTCTTC. Translation gives CASTDSYNEQFF.